Presented here are 26 T cell receptor beta chains from one specimen sequenced in a study of shared clonotypes between healthy human individuals. Only in-frame clones appear in the TCRdb table, and some are missing; sequencing was by immunoSEQ multiplex PCR. In the table there are just over 2,000,000 clones, just under 95% of which are singletons. Positive CCR7 selection of CD45RO-negative cells yielded the naive CD8 cells, and terminally differentiated effector memory CD45RA+ cells were excluded. Sequencing was carried out using naive CD8+ T cells sorted from blood. Receptor source: a man younger than 35 in good health.

The chain carries TRBV11-2 and TRBJ1-2; TRBD1 matches at 7 bases. After removal of 1 base from V and 4 bases from J, the junction contained 6 bases not matched to a gene. Germline CDR1 is SGHAT and CDR2 is FQNNGV. The CDR3 has 15 amino acids. Here the CDR3 reads CASSLAGGGSYGYTF. CDR3 sequence (DNA): TGTGCCAGCAGCTTAGCAGGGGGTGGGTCCTATGGCTACACCTTC.

V is TRBV2 and J is TRBJ1-5; D ambiguous. V lost 3 bases and J lost 4, with 22 bases in between. CDR1 SNHLY and CDR2 FYNNEI come from the germline V gene. This CDR3 region has 18 residues. The CDR3 DNA sequence: TGTGCCAGCAGTGACAATAGGGAGGCTCCTTCCTCGAATCAGCCCCAGCATTTT. This encodes CASSDNREAPSSNQPQHF. The variable domain in full, completed from reference TRBV2 and TRBJ1-5, reads EPEVTQTPSHQVTQMGQEVILRCVPISNHLYFYWYRQILGQKVEFLVSFYNNEISEKSEIFDDQFSVERPDGSNFTLKIRSTKLEDSAMYFCASSDNREAPSSNQPQHFGDGTRLSIL.

The count of this clone is one. V and J are TRBV6-1 and TRBJ2-2, with a tentative D call TRBD1 (5 bases). CDR1 is MNHNS, CDR2 SASEGT, per germline. V was clipped by 5 bases and J by 7 bases, with 11 bases between them. This CDR3 is built from 13 residues. The CDR3 sequence is CASSQGVYGELFF. Here the CDR3 DNA reads TGTGCCAGCAGTCAGGGCGTGTACGGGGAGCTGTTTTTT.

The rearrangement joins TRBV19 to TRBJ2-1; D is ambiguous. The germline V gene has CDR1 LNHDA and CDR2 SQIVND (reference sequence). CDR3 size: 12 residues. Trimming pared 1 base from V and 4 bases from J, leaving 2 bases between. The CDR3 region has the DNA TGTGCCAGTAGTATAGCATACAATGAGCAGTTCTTC. It translates to CASSIAYNEQFF.

This chain links TRBV11-2 with TRBJ2-7, with D perhaps matching TRBD2 (6 bases). The V gene's germline CDR1 is SGHAT and CDR2 FQNNGV. This CDR3 has 14 amino acids. V lost 4 bases, J lost 4 bases, and 14 bases lay in between. The CDR3 DNA sequence: TGTGCCAGCAGCTCCCGGGACTTACGATACGAGCAGTACTTC. Translated, it gives CASSSRDLRYEQYF. Full variable domain (remainder filled in from reference TRBV11-2 and TRBJ2-7): EAGVAQSPRYKIIEKRQSVAFWCNPISGHATLYWYQQILGQGPKLLIQFQNNGVVDDSQLPKDRFSAERLKGVDSTLKIQPAKLEDSAVYLCASSSRDLRYEQYFGPGTRLTVT.

This chain uses TRBV7-6 with TRBJ2-7; 8 positions agree with TRBD1. V gave up 10 bases and J gave up 4 bases; unmatched junction bases: 12. Germline CDR1 is SGHVS and CDR2 is FNYEAQ. The CDR3 length is 14 residues. CDR3 bases: TGTGCCACCCGCCGGGCGACAGGGGATTACGAGCAGTACTTC. Translated, it gives CATRRATGDYEQYF. Full variable domain (missing parts from reference TRBV7-6 and TRBJ2-7): GAGVSQSPRYKVTKRGQDVALRCDPISGHVSLYWYRQALGQGPEFLTYFNYEAQQDKSGLPNDRFSAERPEGSISTLTIQRTEQRDSAMYRCATRRATGDYEQYFGPGTRLTVT.

Comments on this clone: In the same sample, other DNA sequences code for this CDR3. As DNA, the CDR3 is TGTGCCAGCAGTTACCTAGGGGAAGAGACCCAGTACTTC. Protein sequence: CASSYLGEETQYF. The V and J genes are TRBV6-5 and TRBJ2-5, with D possibly matching TRBD1 (5 bases). The V and J ends lost 2 bases and 3 bases respectively, with 7 bases between them. Germline V gene data show CDR1 as MNHEY and CDR2 as SVGAGI. CDR3 length equals 13 residues.

The chain employs TRBV25-1 and TRBJ2-7, with 9 bases aligning to TRBD2. The CDR3 has 15 amino acids. Trimming cost V 1 base and J 3 bases; bases outside gene matches: 4. Germline values: CDR1 MGHDK, CDR2 SYGVNS. The CDR3 DNA is TGTGCCAGCAGTGAATCAGTGACTAGCGGCTACGAGCAGTACTTC. This codes for CASSESVTSGYEQYF.

In regard to this clone: Relative to the germline gene, one junction end is altered; a read error may explain this. CDR3: CASSIDFMGLNF. DNA for the CDR3: TGTGCCAGTAGTATAGATTTCATGGGACTGAACTTT. This chain connects TRBV19 to TRBJ1-1; the D gene is possibly TRBD1 (5 bases). The CDR3 totals 12 residues. Germline CDR1 reads LNHDA; CDR2 reads SQIVND (reference sequence).

The chain joins TRBV10-3 to TRBJ2-1; the match to TRBD1 covers 10 bases. V lost 6 bases, J lost 6 bases, and 8 bases stayed unmatched. Germline V CDR1 and CDR2: ENHRY, SYGVKD. The CDR3 loop spans 15 amino acids. The CDR3 DNA reads TGTGCCATCAGCCGCCCCGGGACAGGGGCCAATGAGCAGTTCTTC. Translated, it gives CAISRPGTGANEQFF.

Only one count was recorded for this clone. CDR3 bases: TGTGCCATCAGTGATTTGAGATCCCAAGAGACCCAGTACTTC. It specifies CAISDLRSQETQYF. The chain links TRBV10-3 to TRBJ2-5; D is ambiguous. CDR1 and CDR2 from the germline V gene are ENHRY and SYGVKD. This CDR3 comprises 14 residues. Trimming removed 3 bases at V and 1 base at J, with 9 bases between.

CDR3 nucleotide sequence: TGTGCCAGCTCAACGGGACAGGGTTCCTACGAGCAGTACTTC. This codes for CASSTGQGSYEQYF. The chain combines TRBV18 with TRBJ2-7; 9 bases are a match to TRBD1. The CDR3 loop spans 14 amino acids. The trim removed 5 bases at V and 1 base at J, leaving 3 bases unmatched. Per the germline V gene, CDR1 is KGHSH and CDR2 is LQKENI.

The chain has TRBV27 and TRBJ1-6; unclear D gene. The germline V gene encodes CDR1 MNHEY and CDR2 SMNVEV (reference sequence). V gave up 3 bases and J gave up 11 bases, with 14 bases separating them. CDR3 length: 14 amino acids. For the CDR3, the DNA is TGTGCCAGCAGTTTGTCCGTAGGGAGGACACCCCTCCACTTT. Residues: CASSLSVGRTPLHF.

The V and J genes are TRBV9 and TRBJ2-7; TRBD1 matches 9 bases. V was pared by 3 bases and J by 2 bases, with 12 bases of the junction left unmatched. The CDR3 spans 17 residues. Germline CDR1 SGDLS, CDR2 YYNGEE. Written as DNA, the CDR3 is TGTGCCAGCAGCGAAGATGGATCCGGGACAGGGACCTACGAGCAGTACTTC. Its protein product is CASSEDGSGTGTYEQYF.

This chain links TRBV9 with TRBJ2-5; 9 bases agree with TRBD2. This CDR3 comprises 16 residues. From germline, CDR1 is SGDLS and CDR2 YYNGEE. Trimming at V came to 5 bases and at J to 5 bases, leaving 13 bases not matched to a gene. The CDR3 loop is CASSQQIAGVGETQYF. CDR3 DNA: TGTGCCAGCAGTCAACAAATAGCGGGAGTGGGGGAGACCCAGTACTTC.

With regard to this clone: The same CDR3 arises from other DNA sequences in this sample as well. The rearrangement joins TRBV19 to TRBJ2-1; 10 positions agree with TRBD2. Germline assignment: CDR1 LNHDA and CDR2 SQIVND (reference sequence). CDR3 size: 15 residues. V trimming: 3 bases; J trimming: 3 bases; junction bases outside the gene matches: 2. The CDR3 loop is CASSILAGDYNEQFF. The CDR3 DNA reads TGTGCCAGTAGTATTCTAGCGGGAGACTACAATGAGCAGTTCTTC.

In this sample, this clone turned up once. This sample also contains other DNA sequences that code for the same CDR3. The V gene is TRBV27, the J gene TRBJ2-7; tentatively, D is TRBD2 (5 bases). V was shortened by 2 bases and J by 4 bases, with 12 bases between the two germline ends. This CDR3 region has 14 residues. Per germline, CDR1 MNHEY and CDR2 SMNVEV (reference sequence). The chain's CDR3 is CASSLTGVGYEQYF. The CDR3 nucleotides read TGTGCCAGCAGTTTAACCGGGGTCGGGTACGAGCAGTACTTC.

The chain uses TRBV2 and TRBJ2-7, with 8 positions matching TRBD2. The CDR3 extends over 18 amino acids. Germline trimming cut 7 bases from V and 3 bases from J; bases unmatched to any gene: 20. Looked up from germline, CDR1 is SNHLY and CDR2 is FYNNEI. DNA for the CDR3: TGTGCCAGCACTCCCTTGGGTGGCGGGGGGCTAAGGATCTACGAGCAGTACTTC. Protein product: CASTPLGGGGLRIYEQYF.

This clone has a single count. The chain links TRBV30 to TRBJ2-7; no clear D gene. Germline loops: CDR1 GTSNPN, CDR2 SVGIG (reference sequence). V dropped 2 bases and J dropped 4 bases, with 12 bases sitting between them. The CDR3 contains 13 residues. The CDR3 bases are TGTGCCTGGAGTCCTACCAACGCATACGAGCAGTACTTC. Translating gives CAWSPTNAYEQYF.

This clone was recorded only once. The chain has TRBV19 and TRBJ1-1, with D uncertain. CDR1 is LNHDA, CDR2 SQIVND, per germline (reference sequence). The ends were cut back, 10 bases at V and 0 bases at J, with 6 bases in the middle. The CDR3 consists of 11 residues. CDR3 in amino acids: CATQVNTEAFF. The CDR3 DNA sequence: TGTGCCACCCAGGTGAACACTGAAGCTTTCTTT.

This clone was counted a few times. This chain connects TRBV5-6 to TRBJ2-3, with 14 nucleotides matching TRBD2. The V segment lost 3 bases and the J segment 4 bases; nucleotides outside the gene matches: 10. CDR1 and CDR2 (germline): SGHDT, YYEEEE. CDR3 length: 18 residues. The CDR3 bases are TGTGCCAGCAGCTCGACCAGACTAGCGGGAGGGTCCGCAGATACGCAGTATTTT. This gives the protein CASSSTRLAGGSADTQYF.

Concerning this clone itself: Other DNA sequences in the sample encode the same CDR3. The rearrangement uses TRBV27 and TRBJ1-4; D might be TRBD1 (6 bases). CDR3 length: 14 residues. V lost 4 bases and J 5 bases, leaving 11 bases between the germline ends. CDR1 is MNHEY and CDR2 is SMNVEV in the germline V gene (reference sequence). The CDR3 here is CASSSRGTNEKLFF. CDR3 bases: TGTGCCAGCAGTTCCAGGGGAACGAATGAAAAACTGTTTTTT.

This chain joins TRBV4-1 and TRBJ2-7, with D possibly matching TRBD1 (6 bases). Germline V CDR1 and CDR2: MGHRA, YSYEKL. This CDR3 comprises 13 residues. V was clipped by 5 bases and J by 3 bases, with 11 bases between them. This CDR3 is CASSIRDNYEQYF. Here the CDR3 DNA reads TGCGCCAGCAGCATTCGGGACAACTACGAGCAGTACTTC.

The chain couples TRBV13 to TRBJ2-7; D possibly corresponds to TRBD2 (5 bases). CDR3 length: 14 amino acids. Trimming cost V 1 base and J 5 bases, with 12 bases left between them. Per germline, CDR1 PRHDT and CDR2 FYEKMQ (reference sequence). The CDR3 protein is CASSLALEGDEQYF. As DNA, the CDR3 is TGTGCCAGCAGCTTAGCTCTAGAGGGAGACGAGCAGTACTTC.

This clone was counted once. The same CDR3 arises from other DNA sequences in this sample as well. The chain has TRBV9 and TRBJ2-1; D is perhaps TRBD1 (5 bases). CDR3 length: 13 residues. Trimming pared 0 bases from V and 4 bases from J, leaving 5 bases between. Germline V gene data show CDR1 as SGDLS and CDR2 as YYNGEE. As DNA, the CDR3 is TGTGCCAGCAGCGTAGAGGGGTACAATGAGCAGTTCTTC. Translating it yields CASSVEGYNEQFF.

This rearrangement joins TRBV28 to TRBJ1-2; no clear D gene. V lost 3 bases to trimming and J lost 8 bases, with 10 bases between them. The CDR3 has 12 amino acids. Germline CDR1 MDHEN, CDR2 SYDVKM. The CDR3 DNA sequence: TGTGCCAGCAGTTTGGAAAGGGCCGGCTACACCTTC. Amino acids: CASSLERAGYTF.